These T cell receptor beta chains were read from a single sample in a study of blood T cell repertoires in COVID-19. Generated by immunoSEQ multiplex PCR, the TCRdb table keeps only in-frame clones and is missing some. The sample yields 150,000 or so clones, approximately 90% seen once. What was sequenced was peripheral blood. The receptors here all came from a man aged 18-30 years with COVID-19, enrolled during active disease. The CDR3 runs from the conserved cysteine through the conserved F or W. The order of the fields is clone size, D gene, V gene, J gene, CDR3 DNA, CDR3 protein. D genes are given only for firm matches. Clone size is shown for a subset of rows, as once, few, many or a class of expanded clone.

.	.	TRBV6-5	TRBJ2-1	TGTGCCAGCAGTTACGCAGGGCCGTCACCCTACAATGAGCAGTTCTTC	CASSYAGPSPYNEQFF
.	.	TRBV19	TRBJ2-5	TGTGCCAGTAGTTTACAACCCAACAGGGTTGGCCAAGAGACCCAGTACTTC	CASSLQPNRVGQETQYF
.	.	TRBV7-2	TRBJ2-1	TGTGCCAGCAGCTTAATGGGCGGAGGGTCCTACAATGAGCAGTTCTTC	CASSLMGGGSYNEQFF
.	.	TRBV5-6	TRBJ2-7	TGTGCCAGCAGCGGCCAGTATCCCCGCGAGCAGTACTTC	CASSGQYPREQYF
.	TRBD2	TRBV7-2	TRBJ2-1	TGTGCCAGCAGCTTAGTGGCGGGAGGGCCGTCCTATGAGCAGTTCTTC	CASSLVAGGPSYEQFF
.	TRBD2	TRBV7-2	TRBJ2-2	TGTGCCAGCAGCTTATATGGGCTAGCGGGAGGGACCGGGGAGCTGTTTTTT	CASSLYGLAGGTGELFF
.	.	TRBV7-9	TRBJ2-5	TGTGCCAGCAGCTTAGTGGGTTTGGTAGGGGAAGAGACCCAGTACTTC	CASSLVGLVGEETQYF
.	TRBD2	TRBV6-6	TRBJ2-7	TGTGCCAGCAGGACTAGCGGGAGGGCCTACGAGCAGTACTTC	CASRTSGRAYEQYF
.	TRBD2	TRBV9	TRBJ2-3	TGTGCCAGCAGCGTAGAGGGAGGGCAAGATACGCAGTATTTT	CASSVEGGQDTQYF
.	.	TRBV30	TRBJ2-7	TGTGCCTGGAGACCTCTTTTAGAAACTCCCTACGAGCAGTACTTC	CAWRPLLETPYEQYF
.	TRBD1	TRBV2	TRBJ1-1	TGTGCCAGCAGTGAAAGGACAGGGGTCGCTGAAGCTTTCTTT	CASSERTGVAEAFF
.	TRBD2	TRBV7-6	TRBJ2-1	TGTGCCAGCAGCCTGGGGACTAGCGAGAGCTCCTACAATGAGCAGTTCTTC	CASSLGTSESSYNEQFF
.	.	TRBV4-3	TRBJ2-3	TGCGCCAGCAGCCAAGATCCGCCGGGACTTCTCACAGATACGCAGTATTTT	CASSQDPPGLLTDTQYF
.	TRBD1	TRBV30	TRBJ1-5	TGTGCCTGGAGCGACGGACAGGTTTCAGGGCCCCAGCATTTT	CAWSDGQVSGPQHF
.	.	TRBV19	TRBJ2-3	TGTGCCAGTAGTACTAGCGCCCCAGATACGCAGTATTTT	CASSTSAPDTQYF
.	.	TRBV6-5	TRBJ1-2	TGTGCCAGCAGTTACTCACCGGAGTTGTATGGCTACACCTTC	CASSYSPELYGYTF
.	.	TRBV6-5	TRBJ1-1	TGTGCCAGCAGCCCCCAGACAGGCACGAACACTGAAGCTTTCTTT	CASSPQTGTNTEAFF
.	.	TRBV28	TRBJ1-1	TGTGCCAGCAGTTATTTCGTAGGAGGGAACACTGAAGCTTTCTTT	CASSYFVGGNTEAFF
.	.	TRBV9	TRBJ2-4	TGTGCCAGCAGCGTCAACCCCAGGGATCCCAAAAACATTCAGTACTTC	CASSVNPRDPKNIQYF
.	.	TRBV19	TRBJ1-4	TGTGCCAGTAGTTCTGGTGCAGGGTGGGAAAAACTGTTTTTT	CASSSGAGWEKLFF
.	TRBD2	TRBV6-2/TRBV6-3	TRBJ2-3	TGTGCCAGCAGTTTATCCGGGACTAGCGGGCCAGATACGCAGTATTTT	CASSLSGTSGPDTQYF
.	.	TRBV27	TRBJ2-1	TGTGCCAGCCTATTAACGGGTGGGCCAGGGAAAGAGCAGTTCTTC	CASLLTGGPGKEQFF
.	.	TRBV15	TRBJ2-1	TGTGCCACCAGCAGAGATCAGTGGGAGCAGTTCTTC	CATSRDQWEQFF
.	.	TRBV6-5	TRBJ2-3	TGTGCCAGCAGTTTCTCGGCTAGCGTTACAGATACGCAGTATTTT	CASSFSASVTDTQYF
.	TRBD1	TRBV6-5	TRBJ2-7	TGTGCCAGCAGTCCCGGGACAGGGGGCGACGAGCAGTACTTC	CASSPGTGGDEQYF
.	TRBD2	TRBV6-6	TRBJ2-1	TGTGCCAGCAGTGTACGACTAGCCGGCGATGAGCAGTTCTTC	CASSVRLAGDEQFF
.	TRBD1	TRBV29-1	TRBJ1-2	TGCAGCGTTGAAGATCGAGTTGGAGGGGGCGGCAACTATGGCTACACCTTC	CSVEDRVGGGGNYGYTF
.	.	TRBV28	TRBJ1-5	TGTGCCAGCAGTTCCCGCAGAGGGACACCTAACAATCCCCAGCATTTT	CASSSRRGTPNNPQHF
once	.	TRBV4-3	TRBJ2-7	TGCGCCAGCAGCCAAGATGAGGGGGACGAGCAGTACTTC	CASSQDEGDEQYF
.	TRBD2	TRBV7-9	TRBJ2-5	TGTGCCAGCAGCGCGGGACTAGCGGGAGCAGAGACCCAGTACTTC	CASSAGLAGAETQYF
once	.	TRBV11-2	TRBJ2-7	TGTGCCAGCAGCTTAGACACCTACGAGCAGTACTTC	CASSLDTYEQYF
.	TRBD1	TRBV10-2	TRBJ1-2	TGCGCCAGCACCGACGACAGGGACTATGGCTACACCTTC	CASTDDRDYGYTF
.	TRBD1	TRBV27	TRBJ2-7	TGTGCCAGCAGTTTAGGCCAGGGGGTAGGCTACGAGCAGTACTTC	CASSLGQGVGYEQYF
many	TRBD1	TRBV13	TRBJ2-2	TGTGCCAGCAGCCCTCCGATCGGGACAGGGGGCACCGGGGAGCTGTTTTTT	CASSPPIGTGGTGELFF
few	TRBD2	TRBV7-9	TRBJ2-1	TGTGCCAGCAGCACGACTAGCGTTGAGCAGTTCTTC	CASSTTSVEQFF
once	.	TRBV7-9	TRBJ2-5	TGTGCCAGCAGCTTAGGGCGGCAGGGCTGGGAGACCCAGTACTTC	CASSLGRQGWETQYF
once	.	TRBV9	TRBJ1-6	TGTGCCAGCAGCGTAGATCCGGGGAACAGTAATTCACCCCTCCACTTT	CASSVDPGNSNSPLHF
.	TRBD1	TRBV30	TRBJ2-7	TGTGCCTGGAGATACAGGGGGCTGGACGAGCAGTACTTC	CAWRYRGLDEQYF
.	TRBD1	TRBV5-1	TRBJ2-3	TGCGCCAGCAGCTTCGAGGACAGGGGCACAGATACGCAGTATTTT	CASSFEDRGTDTQYF
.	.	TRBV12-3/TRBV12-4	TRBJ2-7	TGTGCCAGCAGTATAGGGGCCTCCTACGAGCAGTACTTC	CASSIGASYEQYF